This TCR beta chain was sequenced during a study of blood T cell repertoires in COVID-19. Study details: Nucleic acid was either cDNA or gDNA, and it came from T cells, B-cell-depleted T cells, or PBMCs.

As originally analysed: Researchers report that nucleated cell counts were estimated from reference gene primer amplification. TCRdb keeps only in-frame clones here, not all; method: immunoSEQ multiplex PCR. From that table come the V and J calls and clone size; the DNA was used to work out D and trimming. Here the sample spans approximately 100,000 clones, about 89% being singletons. The V gene's germline CDR1 is SGHTA and CDR2 FQGNSA. CDR3 size: 17 residues. Trimming took 6 bases from V and 4 from J; bases not matched to a gene: 6. The clonotype originates from a human donor with acute or convalescent COVID-19. The donor label of this sample is uncertain. The chain carries TRBV7-2 and TRBJ2-6; 13 nucleotides agree with TRBD2. The material sequenced was peripheral blood. DNA of the CDR3: TGTGCCAGCAGACCGGGACTAGCGGGATTAGGGGCCAACGTCCTGACTTTC. This codes for CASRPGLAGLGANVLTF.